One sample yielded the 32 T cell receptor beta chains listed below, sequenced in a study of monozygotic twins with cystic fibrosis. Generated by immunoSEQ multiplex PCR, the TCRdb table keeps only in-frame clones and is missing some. This sample yields 30,000 to 35,000 clones, of which around 65% are seen a single time; over 0.75% belongs to the top ten. Sequenced material: blood. These receptors originate from a girl aged 10 to 17 with cystic fibrosis.

Regarding this clone: Sequence at one end of the junction differs from germline and may be a read error. The V gene is TRBV28, the J gene TRBJ2-7; the match to TRBD2 covers 7 bases. The length of the CDR3 is 15 residues. Per the germline V gene, CDR1 is MDHEN and CDR2 is SYDVKM. CDR3 nucleotides: TGTGCCAGCAGTTTAGGGACTACCGCCTCCCACGAGCAGTACTTC. Translated: CASSLGTTASHEQYF. Supplemented by reference TRBV28 and TRBJ2-7, the full variable domain reads DVKVTQSSRYLVKRTGEKVFLECVQDMDHENMFWYRQDPGLGLRLIYFSYDVKMKEKGDIPEGYSVSREKKERFSLILESASTNQTSMYLCASSLGTTASHEQYFGPGTRLTVT.

This chain links TRBV4-1 with TRBJ1-4; TRBD1 agrees at 8 bases. V was clipped by 3 bases and J by 8 bases; unmatched bases: 8. This CDR3 region has 15 residues. Germline V gene lookup returns CDR1 MGHRA and CDR2 YSYEKL. The CDR3 DNA follows: TGCGCCAGCAGCCACCCAGGGGGCGCTGACGAAAAACTGTTTTTT. Its translation is CASSHPGGADEKLFF.

This clone was recorded a few times. The V call is TRBV28, the J call TRBJ2-7; maybe TRBD1 (6 bases). The CDR3 has 12 residues. CDR1 is MDHEN and CDR2 is SYDVKM in the germline V gene. Between the trimmed V and J ends, which lost 6 bases and 4 bases, there was a span of 10 bases. The CDR3 sequence is CASRPGQYEQYF. CDR3 in DNA: TGTGCCAGCAGACCCGGACAGTACGAGCAGTACTTC.

The J gene is TRBJ2-3, the V gene TRBV9; D is ambiguous. CDR1 SGDLS and CDR2 YYNGEE come from the germline V gene. The CDR3 is 12 amino acids. V was clipped by 3 bases and J by 6 bases, with 8 bases between them. The CDR3 DNA reads as TGTGCCAGCAGCGCCCAGTGGGATACGCAGTATTTT. It codes for CASSAQWDTQYF.

The V call is TRBV6-4, the J call TRBJ1-1; tentatively, D is TRBD1 (5 bases). Germline CDR1 MRHNA, CDR2 SNTAGT. This CDR3 is 14 amino acids long. Trimming left V 2 bases short and J 1 base short, with 8 bases between. CDR3 sequence reads: CASSDGGENTEAFF. CDR3 sequence (DNA): TGTGCCAGCAGTGACGGAGGGGAGAACACTGAAGCTTTCTTT.

The genes are TRBV28 and TRBJ2-3; D gene unclear. V was clipped by 3 bases and J by 2 bases, with 6 bases between them. CDR3 length: 13 amino acids. Per germline, CDR1 MDHEN and CDR2 SYDVKM. The CDR3 loop reads CASSFLITDTQYF. The CDR3 nucleotides read TGTGCCAGCAGTTTTCTGATCACAGATACGCAGTATTTT.

The rearrangement uses TRBV19 and TRBJ2-5; TRBD1 aligns across 12 bases. From germline, CDR1 is LNHDA and CDR2 SQIVND (reference sequence). CDR3 length equals 16 residues. V shed 7 bases, J shed 3 bases, and the junction held 9 bases outside the gene matches. This CDR3 is CASIHRGQGAEETQYF. DNA of the CDR3: TGTGCCAGTATACATAGGGGACAGGGGGCTGAAGAGACCCAGTACTTC. Full variable domain (outside the CDR3, taken from reference TRBV19 and TRBJ2-5): DGGITQSPKYLFRKEGQNVTLSCEQNLNHDAMYWYRQDPGQGLRLIYYSQIVNDFQKGDIAEGYSVSREKKESFPLTVTSAQKNPTAFYLCASIHRGQGAEETQYFGPGTRLLVL.

V is TRBV6-5 and J is TRBJ1-5, with D possibly being TRBD1 (5 bases). CDR1 MNHEY and CDR2 SVGAGI come from the germline V gene. The CDR3 contains 14 residues. V was cut by 2 bases and J by 3 bases, with 8 bases left in between. Here the CDR3 reads CASSYGRDNQPQHF. CDR3 nucleotide sequence: TGTGCCAGCAGTTACGGCAGGGACAATCAGCCCCAGCATTTT.

V usage is TRBV27 and J usage is TRBJ1-1, with a weak D call TRBD1 (6 bases). V was cut by 5 bases and J by 11 bases, with 15 bases left in between. The CDR3 extends over 12 amino acids. The germline V gene has CDR1 MNHEY and CDR2 SMNVEV (reference sequence). CDR3 coding DNA: TGTGCCAGCAGTGATACAGGGAGGGTGGCTTTCTTT. The encoded protein is CASSDTGRVAFF.

This chain connects TRBV10-2 to TRBJ1-5; D might be TRBD1 (5 bases). The CDR3 extends over 14 amino acids. Germline CDR1 reads WSHSY; CDR2 reads SAAADI. The V and J ends lost 5 bases and 5 bases respectively, with 13 bases between them. The CDR3 DNA follows: TGCGCCAGCAGTTTCAGTGGGGCGCATCAGCCCCAGCATTTT. Its protein product is CASSFSGAHQPQHF.

In its sample, this clone was seen a few times. The chain carries TRBV6-6 and TRBJ2-3; unclear D gene. In germline, CDR1 is MNHNY, CDR2 SVGAGI (reference sequence). The V end lost 10 bases, the J end lost 6 bases, and 8 bases lay between the germline ends. The CDR3 runs 10 residues. CDR3 loop: CATHFDTQYF. The CDR3 coding sequence is TGTGCCACCCACTTCGATACGCAGTATTTT.

The chain has TRBV5-1 and TRBJ2-1; 8 bases line up with TRBD2. Germline values: CDR1 SGHRS, CDR2 YFSETQ. Trimming cost V 0 bases and J 2 bases; bases outside gene matches: 1. The CDR3 sequence is 15 residues long. The DNA for the CDR3 is TGCGCCAGCAGCTTGGTAGCGGGAACCTACAATGAGCAGTTCTTC. This codes for CASSLVAGTYNEQFF.

This clone was recorded a few times. The chain uses TRBV2 and TRBJ1-2; a possible D gene is TRBD1 (6 bases). V shed 6 bases and J shed 5 bases, with 10 bases lying between them. CDR3 length: 12 residues. Looked up from germline, CDR1 is SNHLY and CDR2 is FYNNEI. In DNA form, the CDR3 reads TGTGCCAGCAGCATTGGACAGTATGGCTACACCTTC. As protein: CASSIGQYGYTF.

The V call is TRBV25-1, the J call TRBJ2-7; D is possibly TRBD2 (5 bases). Germline CDR1 is MGHDK and CDR2 is SYGVNS. The V gene lost 4 bases and the J gene lost 6 bases, with 13 bases spanning the gap. The CDR3 covers 13 residues. This CDR3 is CASSASLVPEQYF. The CDR3 nucleotides read TGTGCCAGCAGTGCCTCACTAGTACCCGAGCAGTACTTC.

The V call is TRBV5-4, the J call TRBJ2-7; 9 bases fit TRBD2. Germline CDR1 reads SGHNT; CDR2 reads YYREEE (reference sequence). CDR3 length: 17 amino acids. Losses at the gene ends were 0 bases for V and 1 base for J; bases not matched to a gene: 8. CDR3 sequence reads: CASSLGGGSGSSYEQYF. CDR3 DNA: TGTGCCAGCAGCTTGGGAGGTGGTAGCGGGAGTTCCTACGAGCAGTACTTC.

The chain uses TRBV30 and TRBJ2-1; 9 bases match TRBD2. The V and J ends lost 8 bases and 4 bases, in that order; junction bases with no gene match: 9. The CDR3 runs to 14 residues. Germline CDR1 GTSNPN, CDR2 SVGIG (reference sequence). CDR3 loop: CAATGLAGYNEQFF. CDR3 DNA: TGTGCCGCGACAGGTCTAGCGGGGTACAATGAGCAGTTCTTC.

The chain has TRBV5-4 and TRBJ1-3; TRBD1 is a possible D gene (5 bases). Per germline, CDR1 SGHNT and CDR2 YYREEE (reference sequence). The CDR3 totals 14 residues. V lost 2 bases, J lost 2 bases, and 8 bases lay in between. CDR3 coding DNA: TGTGCCAGCAGCTTATCGGGGGCTGGAAACACCATATATTTT. Amino acids: CASSLSGAGNTIYF.

V usage is TRBV29-1 and J usage is TRBJ1-1; D is uncertain. V was cut by 4 bases and J by 0 bases, with 9 bases left in between. This CDR3 region has 13 residues. Germline loops: CDR1 SQVTM, CDR2 ANQGSEA. The CDR3 sequence is CSVVWPLNTEAFF. CDR3 sequence (DNA): TGCAGCGTTGTATGGCCGCTGAACACTGAAGCTTTCTTT. Supplemented by reference TRBV29-1 and TRBJ1-1, the full variable domain reads SAVISQKPSRDICQRGTSLTIQCQVDSQVTMMFWYRQQPGQSLTLIATANQGSEATYESGFVIDKFPISRPNLTFSTLTVSNMSPEDSSIYLCSVVWPLNTEAFFGQGTRLTVV.

The chain has TRBV7-9 and TRBJ1-3, with D perhaps matching TRBD1 (5 bases). The CDR3 is 15 amino acids. V was trimmed by 0 bases and J by 4 bases, leaving 10 bases between them. CDR1 is SEHNR, CDR2 FQNEAQ, per germline (reference sequence). Here the CDR3 DNA reads TGTGCCAGCAGCTTAGCGGCAGGGTCCGGAAACACCATATATTTT. Protein product: CASSLAAGSGNTIYF.

The V and J genes are TRBV30 and TRBJ2-5, with TRBD2 identical over 9 bases. V was clipped by 0 bases and J by 2 bases; unmatched bases: 7. CDR1 GTSNPN and CDR2 SVGIG come from the germline V gene (reference sequence). The length of the CDR3 is 16 residues. Here the CDR3 reads CAWSVTSGLAQETQYF. The DNA for the CDR3 is TGTGCCTGGAGTGTCACTAGCGGGTTGGCACAAGAGACCCAGTACTTC.

V usage is TRBV7-9 and J usage is TRBJ2-3, with D maybe TRBD2 (6 bases). V gave up 5 bases and J gave up 0 bases, with 18 bases separating them. Germline CDR1 is SEHNR and CDR2 is FQNEAQ (reference sequence). The CDR3 length is 17 residues. CDR3 DNA: TGTGCCAGCAGCCCTCGGGCGGGGCAGACTAGCACAGATACGCAGTATTTT. Amino acids: CASSPRAGQTSTDTQYF.

The V gene is TRBV18, the J gene TRBJ2-7; D ambiguous. Germline-derived CDR1 and CDR2 are KGHSH and LQKENI. The CDR3 is made up of 13 amino acids. Trimming removed 2 bases from V and 4 bases from J, with 9 bases in between. In DNA, the CDR3 is TGTGCCAGCTCACCAGCAACAACTTACGAGCAGTACGTC. It translates to CASSPATTYEQYV.

The chain combines TRBV4-1 with TRBJ1-2; D possibly corresponds to TRBD1 (5 bases). Germline values: CDR1 MGHRA, CDR2 YSYEKL. The CDR3 sequence is 16 residues long. V dropped 1 base and J dropped 2 bases, with 14 bases sitting between them. The CDR3 bases are TGCGCCAGCAGCCAAGGTTTCGGGCGGGGCAACTATGGCTACACCTTC. Amino acids: CASSQGFGRGNYGYTF.

This clone appeared a single time. J is TRBJ2-2 and V is TRBV7-3; the match to TRBD1 covers 7 bases. V shed 4 bases and J 2 bases; nucleotides not matched to a gene: 7. Germline V gives CDR1 SGHTA, CDR2 FQGTGA. CDR3 length: 16 residues. In DNA, the CDR3 is TGTGCCAGCAGCTCATACCGGGACAGAAACACCGGGGAGCTGTTTTTT. Translated, it gives CASSSYRDRNTGELFF.

The chain is built from TRBV2 and TRBJ2-1; D gene ambiguous. V shed 6 bases and J shed 2 bases, with 14 bases lying between them. The CDR3 sequence is 15 residues long. The germline gives CDR1 SNHLY, CDR2 FYNNEI. CDR3 DNA sequence: TGTGCCAGCAGGGCGGCTTCTTCACCCTACAATGAGCAGTTCTTC. It is translated as CASRAASSPYNEQFF.

The chain carries TRBV4-2 and TRBJ1-3, with no clear D. V dropped 0 bases and J dropped 2 bases, with 5 bases sitting between them. Per germline, CDR1 LGHNA and CDR2 YNFKEQ. This CDR3 is 14 amino acids long. In DNA form, the CDR3 reads TGTGCCAGCAGCCAAGAGGGTCCTGGAAACACCATATATTTT. It is translated as CASSQEGPGNTIYF.

The J gene is TRBJ2-2, the V gene TRBV27; perhaps TRBD1 as D (6 bases). The V and J ends lost 8 bases and 4 bases respectively, with 17 bases between them. The CDR3 consists of 15 residues. Germline V CDR1 and CDR2: MNHEY, SMNVEV (reference sequence). CDR3 DNA sequence: TGTGCCAGCGGGCTACAGGGTAGGACCACCGGGGAGCTGTTTTTT. Translating it yields CASGLQGRTTGELFF.

V gene TRBV30 combines with J gene TRBJ1-2; the D gene is possibly TRBD1 (6 bases). CDR3 size: 13 residues. Germline CDR1 reads GTSNPN; CDR2 reads SVGIG (reference sequence). V lost 4 bases and J 8 bases, leaving 17 bases between the germline ends. CDR3 region: CAWNSEGVEGYTF. Here the CDR3 DNA reads TGTGCCTGGAATTCAGAGGGGGTGGAAGGCTACACCTTC.

V is TRBV7-2 and J is TRBJ2-4, with D tentatively TRBD2 (6 bases). V lost 1 base to trimming and J lost 7 bases, with 11 bases between them. The CDR3 extends over 14 amino acids. Germline V gene lookup returns CDR1 SGHTA and CDR2 FQGNSA. CDR3: CASSLVAGSNIQYF. CDR3 DNA sequence: TGTGCCAGCAGCTTAGTTGCCGGGAGCAACATTCAGTACTTC.

The count of this clone is one. The rearrangement uses TRBV7-6 and TRBJ2-5, with D hard to call. Germline loops: CDR1 SGHVS, CDR2 FNYEAQ. The CDR3 consists of 14 residues. Deletions cut 2 bases from V and 5 bases from J, with 12 bases between. The CDR3 here is CASSLTLDGETQYF. The CDR3, as DNA: TGTGCCAGCAGCTTAACGTTAGATGGGGAGACCCAGTACTTC.

CDR3 coding DNA: TGTGCCAGCAGCAGCAACAGGGGTGAGACCCAGTACTTC. This translates into CASSSNRGETQYF. The gene calls are TRBV7-2 and TRBJ2-5; 7 bases agree with TRBD1. The CDR3 runs 13 residues. The germline V gene encodes CDR1 SGHTA and CDR2 FQGNSA. V was clipped by 5 bases and J by 5 bases; unmatched bases: 5.

The rearrangement links TRBV6-5 to TRBJ1-2; no definite D call. With 8 bases removed from V and 14 bases from J, the gap between germline ends came to 21 bases. This CDR3 region has 12 residues. Germline V lookup: CDR1 MNHEY, CDR2 SVGAGI. CDR3: CASGDTGWLGTF. CDR3 bases: TGTGCCAGCGGTGACACTGGGTGGCTGGGAACCTTC.